The following is a T cell receptor beta chain sequence with its context. This sample was taken from a study of control samples from healthy donors and cancer patients. The CDR3 is 18 residues long. The junction had 13 bases not matched to a gene; V was cut back by 1 base and J by 2 bases. Germline V gives CDR1 SGHRS, CDR2 YFSETQ. Generated by immunoSEQ multiplex PCR, the TCRdb table keeps only in-frame clones and is missing some. The sample lists about 110,000 clones, almost 85% seen once, with 6.5% in the top ten. The specimen sequenced was blood. This sequence joins TRBV5-1 and TRBJ1-1; 8 bases line up with TRBD1. This clonotype was sampled from a man in his late teens or twenties in good health. The CDR3 loop reads CASSLKTRGLEKNTEAFF. CDR3 nucleotide sequence: TGCGCCAGCAGCTTGAAAACCAGGGGGCTAGAAAAAAACACTGAAGCTTTCTTT.